Listed below are T cell receptor beta chains from one sample, sequenced in a study of shared clonotypes between healthy human individuals. Generated by immunoSEQ multiplex PCR, the TCRdb table keeps only in-frame clones and is missing some. Of under 2,000,000 clones in the sample, about 95% were seen once. The sequenced sample was naive CD8+ T cells sorted from blood. These receptors all stem from a young man in good health. The CDR3 runs from the conserved cysteine through the conserved F or W. D genes are given only for firm matches. Clone size is stated in some rows and not others, as once, few, many or a class when expanded.

j_gene	v_gene	abundance	d_gene	CDR3aa	CDR3nt
TRBJ2-7	TRBV27	NA	NA	CASSFLGSSYEQYF	TGTGCCAGCAGTTTCTTGGGGTCTTCGTACGAGCAGTACTTC
TRBJ2-7	TRBV9	NA	NA	CASSVTEEGAYEQYF	TGTGCCAGCAGCGTCACGGAGGAGGGGGCCTACGAGCAGTACTTC
TRBJ2-7	TRBV5-6	NA	NA	CASSLALEGLYEQYF	TGTGCCAGCAGCCTCGCCCTGGAGGGCCTCTACGAGCAGTACTTC
TRBJ1-2	TRBV5-1	NA	TRBD1	CASSLDRGLYGYTF	TGCGCCAGCAGCTTGGACAGGGGGCTCTATGGCTACACCTTC
TRBJ2-3	TRBV9	NA	TRBD2	CASSVYSGASTDTQYF	TGTGCCAGCAGCGTCTATAGCGGGGCTAGCACAGATACGCAGTATTTT
TRBJ1-1	TRBV5-1	NA	TRBD1	CASSWGTGNTEAFF	TGCGCCAGCAGCTGGGGGACAGGGAACACTGAAGCTTTCTTT
TRBJ1-2	TRBV19	NA	NA	CASPGGYTF	TGTGCCAGCCCCGGCGGCTACACCTTC
TRBJ1-4	TRBV10-2	NA	NA	CASSDPWTQGGEKLFF	TGCGCCAGCAGTGACCCTTGGACTCAAGGAGGAGAAAAACTGTTTTTT
TRBJ2-2	TRBV27	NA	TRBD2	CASRGGAGELFF	TGTGCCAGCCGTGGGGGGGCCGGGGAGCTGTTTTTT
TRBJ2-7	TRBV27	NA	NA	CASSFGLGTSSYEQYF	TGTGCCAGCAGTTTCGGCCTGGGGACATCCTCCTACGAGCAGTACTTC
TRBJ1-3	TRBV15	NA	NA	CATSGRKFSGNTIYF	TGTGCCACCAGCGGCAGAAAATTCTCTGGAAACACCATATATTTT
TRBJ2-1	TRBV29-1	NA	TRBD1	CSVEPRDRVYNEQFF	TGCAGCGTTGAGCCAAGGGACAGGGTATACAATGAGCAGTTCTTC
TRBJ2-4	TRBV6-6	NA	NA	CASQFTESDKNIQYF	TGTGCCAGCCAGTTCACTGAGTCAGACAAAAACATTCAGTACTTC
TRBJ2-1	TRBV5-1	NA	TRBD2	CASSPRLAGDSYNEQFF	TGCGCCAGCAGCCCTAGACTAGCGGGGGATTCCTACAATGAGCAGTTCTTC
TRBJ2-7	TRBV6-1	NA	TRBD1	CASRAGTGVYEQYF	TGTGCCAGCAGAGCCGGGACAGGGGTCTACGAGCAGTACTTC
TRBJ2-3	TRBV5-1	NA	TRBD2	CASSLVSWRGRLEDTQYF	TGCGCCAGCAGCTTGGTGTCTTGGCGGGGGAGGTTAGAAGATACGCAGTATTTT
TRBJ2-7	TRBV7-9	NA	TRBD1	CASSSTGAYEQYF	TGTGCCAGCAGCAGTACAGGGGCCTACGAGCAGTACTTC
TRBJ2-7	TRBV6-5	NA	NA	CASSYSTGAYEQYF	TGTGCCAGCAGTTACTCGACAGGAGCCTACGAGCAGTACTTC
TRBJ1-6	TRBV21-1	NA	NA	CASSWDRSSYNSPLHF	TGTGCCAGCAGCTGGGACAGGAGCTCCTATAATTCACCCCTCCACTTT
TRBJ2-3	TRBV2	NA	NA	CASSELVNPSTDTQYF	TGTGCCAGCAGTGAGCTGGTGAATCCCAGCACAGATACGCAGTATTTT
TRBJ1-1	TRBV7-9	NA	NA	CASSLSIGSEAFF	TGTGCCAGCAGCTTATCGATCGGCAGTGAAGCTTTCTTT
TRBJ2-7	TRBV5-1	NA	TRBD1	CASSPGTVGLSSYEQYF	TGCGCCAGCAGCCCGGGGACAGTCGGGCTCAGCTCCTACGAGCAGTACTTC
TRBJ2-7	TRBV2	NA	TRBD2	CASRDLAGGRDEQYF	TGTGCCAGCAGGGACCTAGCGGGGGGCCGCGACGAGCAGTACTTC
TRBJ1-2	TRBV5-1	NA	TRBD1	CASSLMGRQGHGYTF	TGCGCCAGCAGCTTGATGGGGAGACAGGGCCATGGCTACACCTTC
TRBJ2-7	TRBV6-5	NA	NA	CASSYSGGEEQYF	TGTGCCAGCAGTTACTCAGGGGGAGAAGAGCAGTACTTC
TRBJ1-2	TRBV9	NA	TRBD1	CASSAGTGGAYGYTF	TGTGCCAGCAGCGCTGGGACAGGGGGTGCTTATGGCTACACCTTC
TRBJ2-5	TRBV6-5	once	NA	CASSYFAQETQYF	TGTGCCAGCAGTTACTTCGCCCAAGAGACCCAGTACTTC
TRBJ2-1	TRBV6-1	NA	NA	CASSESHASGTFRNEQFF	TGTGCCAGCAGTGAAAGTCACGCCTCTGGAACGTTCCGCAATGAGCAGTTCTTC
TRBJ1-2	TRBV2	NA	TRBD1	CASSEGGTALYGYTF	TGTGCCAGCAGTGAAGGAGGGACAGCTCTATATGGCTACACCTTC
TRBJ2-5	TRBV10-3	NA	NA	CAISESPDPLEETQYF	TGTGCCATCAGTGAGTCTCCAGATCCCCTCGAAGAGACCCAGTACTTC
TRBJ1-5	TRBV7-9	NA	TRBD1	CASSAGQSNQPQHF	TGTGCCAGCAGCGCGGGACAGAGCAATCAGCCCCAGCATTTT
TRBJ1-2	TRBV11-2	NA	NA	CASSLEGAGIYGYTF	TGTGCCAGCAGCTTAGAGGGTGCTGGAATCTATGGCTACACCTTC
TRBJ2-7	TRBV21-1	NA	NA	CASKPKKSYEQYF	TGTGCCAGCAAGCCTAAAAAGTCCTACGAGCAGTACTTC
TRBJ2-7	TRBV27	NA	TRBD1	CASRPDFGTGYNEQYF	TGTGCCAGCAGGCCCGACTTTGGGACAGGGTATAACGAGCAGTACTTC
TRBJ2-7	TRBV27	NA	TRBD1	CASSLAGTAYEQYF	TGTGCCAGCAGTTTGGCTGGGACAGCCTACGAGCAGTACTTC
TRBJ2-2	TRBV7-9	once	TRBD1	CASSLPGQGVPGELFF	TGTGCCAGCAGCCTTCCGGGACAGGGCGTCCCCGGGGAGCTGTTTTTT
TRBJ2-1	TRBV15	NA	TRBD2	CATSRDRLAANNEQFF	TGTGCCACCAGCAGAGATCGACTAGCGGCGAACAATGAGCAGTTCTTC
TRBJ2-1	TRBV4-1	NA	TRBD2	CASSQLGLAGVEQFF	TGCGCCAGCAGCCAACTGGGACTAGCGGGAGTAGAGCAGTTCTTC
TRBJ1-2	TRBV28	NA	NA	CASSLLRESLDGYTF	TGTGCCAGCAGTCTACTCAGGGAATCGTTAGATGGCTACACCTTC
TRBJ2-2	TRBV27	NA	NA	CASSLGTNTGELFF	TGTGCCAGCAGTTTGGGGACTAACACCGGGGAGCTGTTTTTT